What follows are 16 T cell receptor beta chains derived from one specimen sequenced in a study of cytomegalovirus exposure and HLA in healthy donors. The PCR contained 60 Vbeta and 13 Jbeta primers. TCRdb keeps only in-frame clones here, not all; method: immunoSEQ multiplex PCR. The sample records 200,000 to 300,000 clones, roughly 82% being singletons. Sequencing was carried out using PBMCs. These receptors all stem from a middle-aged woman in good health and CMV-seropositive.

This chain uses TRBV7-2 with TRBJ1-2, with D possibly matching TRBD1 (6 bases). The CDR3 runs to 15 residues. CDR1 is SGHTA and CDR2 is FQGNSA in the germline V gene. Trimming shortened V by 5 bases and J by 2 bases, and 15 bases separated the two germline ends. CDR3 sequence: CASSTEGGRNYGYTF. CDR3 bases: TGTGCCAGCAGCACCGAGGGGGGGAGGAACTATGGCTACACCTTC.

The table lists this clone with a few counts. The chain links TRBV7-2 to TRBJ1-1, with D unclear. This CDR3 spans 15 amino acids. Deletions cut 1 base from V and 0 bases from J, with 9 bases between. Germline V gene sequence: CDR1 SGHTA, CDR2 FQGNSA. The CDR3 DNA reads TGTGCCAGCAGCTTAGGGTCGGTAGTGAACACTGAAGCTTTCTTT. It specifies CASSLGSVVNTEAFF.

The gene calls are TRBV7-2 and TRBJ2-7, with 10 bases aligning to TRBD2. The CDR3 consists of 15 residues. Losses at the gene ends were 2 bases for V and 2 bases for J; bases not matched to a gene: 3. Germline V lookup: CDR1 SGHTA, CDR2 FQGNSA. CDR3 protein: CASSLTSGTPYEQYF. CDR3 sequence (DNA): TGTGCCAGCAGCTTAACTAGCGGGACCCCCTACGAGCAGTACTTC.

The rearrangement uses TRBV11-3 and TRBJ2-3; TRBD1 is a possible D gene (5 bases). The CDR3 is 14 residues long. Germline lookup yields CDR1 SGHNT and CDR2 YENEEA. The V end was cut by 3 bases, the J end by 4 bases, with 11 bases between. CDR3 in amino acids: CASSLTDLPDTQYF. In DNA, the CDR3 is TGTGCCAGCAGCTTGACAGACTTGCCAGATACGCAGTATTTT.

V is TRBV2 and J is TRBJ1-1; tentatively, D is TRBD1 (5 bases). V was shortened by 3 bases and J by 2 bases, with 13 bases between the two germline ends. Germline lookup yields CDR1 SNHLY and CDR2 FYNNEI. This CDR3 region has 15 residues. The CDR3: CASSELQDSNTEAFF. Written as DNA, the CDR3 is TGTGCCAGCAGTGAGCTACAGGATTCAAACACTGAAGCTTTCTTT.

This chain joins TRBV7-9 and TRBJ1-5, with 8 positions matching TRBD1. Germline V gives CDR1 SEHNR, CDR2 FQNEAQ (reference sequence). Trimming removed 4 bases from V and 7 bases from J; junction bases left unmatched: 6. This CDR3 spans 14 amino acids. The CDR3 reads CASSSGQALQPQHF. CDR3 DNA sequence: TGTGCCAGCAGCTCGGGACAGGCCTTGCAGCCCCAGCATTTT.

V and J are TRBV11-3 and TRBJ2-6; D is perhaps TRBD2 (5 bases). Germline-derived CDR1 and CDR2 are SGHNT and YENEEA. The CDR3 loop spans 17 amino acids. Trimming took 7 bases from V and 0 from J, leaving 16 bases between them. This chain's CDR3 is CASTFNGLHSGANVLTF. DNA of the CDR3: TGTGCCAGCACCTTTAATGGACTCCACTCTGGGGCCAACGTCCTGACTTTC.

The chain has TRBV7-2 and TRBJ2-5, with 9 bases identical to TRBD2. The CDR3 runs 14 residues. Trimming took 6 bases from V and 9 from J; bases not matched to a gene: 11. CDR1 is SGHTA and CDR2 is FQGNSA in the germline V gene. CDR3 sequence: CASRDAGGPGAQYF. The CDR3 DNA follows: TGTGCCAGCAGGGACGCGGGGGGGCCGGGGGCCCAGTACTTC.

This clone turned up a few times. V and J are TRBV11-2 and TRBJ2-5; TRBD2 matches at 9 bases. Germline V gives CDR1 SGHAT, CDR2 FQNNGV. CDR3 length: 16 residues. With V trimmed by 5 bases and J by 0 bases, 7 bases remained unmatched. The CDR3 sequence is CASSTASGNYQETQYF. DNA of the CDR3: TGTGCCAGCAGCACGGCTAGCGGGAATTACCAAGAGACCCAGTACTTC. Filled out from reference TRBV11-2 and TRBJ2-5, the complete variable domain reads EAGVAQSPRYKIIEKRQSVAFWCNPISGHATLYWYQQILGQGPKLLIQFQNNGVVDDSQLPKDRFSAERLKGVDSTLKIQPAKLEDSAVYLCASSTASGNYQETQYFGPGTRLLVL.

In this sample, this clone turned up a few times. The chain links TRBV7-6 to TRBJ2-1, with 11 positions matching TRBD2. V was clipped by 5 bases and J by 5 bases; unmatched bases: 5. Germline CDR1 reads SGHVS; CDR2 reads FNYEAQ. The CDR3 is 15 residues long. CDR3 DNA sequence: TGTGCCAGCAGCAACTTAGCGGGGGGGGACAATGAGCAGTTCTTC. Translation gives CASSNLAGGDNEQFF.

The genes are TRBV5-5 and TRBJ2-7; TRBD1 might be the D (6 bases). V lost 4 bases and J 3 bases, leaving 14 bases between the germline ends. Germline V lookup: CDR1 SGHKS, CDR2 YYEKEE (reference sequence). This CDR3 region has 14 residues. The CDR3 loop is CASSPGVGGYEQYF. The CDR3 nucleotides read TGTGCCAGCAGCCCAGGTGTAGGGGGCTACGAGCAGTACTTC.

The chain recombines TRBV18 with TRBJ1-5; D uncertain. The germline gives CDR1 KGHSH, CDR2 LQKENI. The V end was cut by 2 bases, the J end by 4 bases, with 12 bases between. The CDR3 contains 15 residues. The CDR3: CASSPAAGGNQPQHF. CDR3 nucleotides: TGTGCCAGCTCACCAGCCGCAGGCGGGAATCAGCCCCAGCATTTT.

A single count supports this clone. V usage is TRBV6-5 and J usage is TRBJ2-7; D not certain. The germline gives CDR1 MNHEY, CDR2 SVGAGI. This CDR3 spans 14 amino acids. Trimming removed 0 bases from V and 5 bases from J, with 11 bases in between. The CDR3 nucleotides are TGTGCCAGCAGTTACTCGGTCAGTACCCACGAGCAGTACTTC. Translation gives CASSYSVSTHEQYF.

This clone was observed a few times. The chain carries TRBV28 and TRBJ1-2; 7 bases fit TRBD1. The germline gives CDR1 MDHEN, CDR2 SYDVKM. V shed 4 bases, J shed 5 bases, and the junction held 7 bases outside the gene matches. The CDR3 runs 14 residues. The CDR3 DNA follows: TGTGCCAGCAGTTCGAGGACAGGATGGTATGGCTACACCTTC. This gives the protein CASSSRTGWYGYTF.

The chain recombines TRBV7-2 with TRBJ2-7; 13 bases are a match to TRBD2. The CDR3 length is 16 residues. Trimming took 5 bases from V and 2 from J; bases not matched to a gene: 6. Germline V CDR1 and CDR2: SGHTA, FQGNSA. The DNA for the CDR3 is TGTGCCAGCAGCCGCCCGGGACTAGCGGGAACCTACGAGCAGTACTTC. As protein: CASSRPGLAGTYEQYF.

The chain links TRBV11-2 to TRBJ2-2; 12 bases agree with TRBD2. V was clipped by 7 bases and J by 6 bases; unmatched bases: 9. The CDR3 totals 16 residues. Germline V CDR1 and CDR2: SGHAT, FQNNGV. In DNA form, the CDR3 reads TGTGCCAGCACCTCCAGGACTAGCGGGACGGCCGGGGAGCTGTTTTTT. Translation: CASTSRTSGTAGELFF.